These 31 T cell receptor beta chains originate from one sample sequenced in a study of cytomegalovirus exposure and HLA in healthy donors. The PCR contained 60 Vbeta and 13 Jbeta primers. Some clones are missing from TCRdb's copy, which holds only in-frame ones; the method was immunoSEQ multiplex PCR. The table includes around 120,000 clones, nearly 65% detected once. Source material: PBMCs. The origin of the receptors is a middle-aged man in good health and CMV-seropositive.

This clone occurred a few times. The chain has TRBV11-2 and TRBJ2-5; 8 positions agree with TRBD2. The J call may not be correct, given that the DNA end is closer to TRBJ2-7. The germline V gene has CDR1 SGHAT and CDR2 FQNNGV. The CDR3 runs 14 residues. This chain's CDR3 is CASSLDPGTSEQYF. The CDR3 DNA sequence: TGTGCCAGCAGCTTAGATCCCGGGACTAGCGAGCAGTACTTC.

This chain uses TRBV2 with TRBJ1-3; the D is unclear. The V gene's germline CDR1 is SNHLY and CDR2 FYNNEI. Trimming removed 3 bases at V and 3 bases at J, with 15 bases between. The CDR3 is made up of 16 amino acids. Written as DNA, the CDR3 is TGTGCCAGCAGTGACCCGGGGTCGGTAAATGGAAACACCATATATTTT. Protein product: CASSDPGSVNGNTIYF.

The V call is TRBV7-8, the J call TRBJ2-7; 7 bases are a match to TRBD2. CDR3 size: 15 residues. V trimming: 5 bases; J trimming: 0 bases; junction bases outside the gene matches: 7. The germline CDR1 and CDR2 sequences are SGHVS and FQNEAQ. The CDR3 reads CASSLGRTSSYEQYF. The DNA for the CDR3 is TGTGCCAGCAGCCTTGGACGGACTAGCTCCTACGAGCAGTACTTC.

This chain links TRBV10-3 with TRBJ2-1; 12 positions match TRBD2. Per germline, CDR1 ENHRY and CDR2 SYGVKD. The CDR3 sequence is 16 residues long. The ends lost 6 bases at V and 9 bases at J; junction bases unmatched: 12. The CDR3: CAISPAAGLAGIEQFF. The CDR3 nucleotides read TGTGCCATCAGCCCGGCCGCCGGACTAGCGGGAATTGAGCAGTTCTTC.

The rearrangement joins TRBV6-5 to TRBJ2-5, with TRBD2 as a possible D gene (5 bases). The CDR3 is 14 amino acids. CDR1 MNHEY and CDR2 SVGAGI come from the germline V gene. Trimming shortened V by 6 bases and J by 2 bases, and 13 bases separated the two germline ends. This chain's CDR3 is CASRWTFTQETQYF. The DNA for the CDR3 is TGTGCCAGCAGGTGGACTTTCACTCAAGAGACCCAGTACTTC.

The chain recombines TRBV4-2 with TRBJ2-7; TRBD2 matches 8 bases. This CDR3 spans 16 amino acids. After removal of 0 bases from V and 1 base from J, the junction contained 5 bases not matched to a gene. Germline V CDR1 and CDR2: LGHNA, YNFKEQ. As DNA, the CDR3 is TGTGCCAGCAGCCAAGATAGCGGGACTGTTTCCTACGAGCAGTACTTC. Its protein product is CASSQDSGTVSYEQYF.

J is TRBJ2-7 and V is TRBV27, with no clear D. The ends were cut back, 5 bases at V and 2 bases at J, with 13 bases in the middle. Germline V CDR1 and CDR2: MNHEY, SMNVEV (reference sequence). CDR3 size: 14 residues. The CDR3 DNA reads as TGTGCCAGCAGTCCAGGCCCGGCAGCCTACGAGCAGTACTTC. Encoded protein: CASSPGPAAYEQYF.

J is TRBJ2-7 and V is TRBV27; 11 nucleotides align to TRBD1. The germline gives CDR1 MNHEY, CDR2 SMNVEV (reference sequence). V was pared by 3 bases and J by 5 bases, with 12 bases of the junction left unmatched. The CDR3 runs to 17 residues. CDR3 in DNA: TGTGCCAGCAGTTTCGGGAATTCGGGACAGGGGGTCCACGAGCAGTACTTC. Translation gives CASSFGNSGQGVHEQYF.

The table lists this clone with a few counts. The V and J genes are TRBV27 and TRBJ2-3, with a possible D match to TRBD2 (6 bases). The germline CDR1 and CDR2 sequences are MNHEY and SMNVEV (reference sequence). Trimming shortened V by 4 bases and J by 4 bases, and 15 bases separated the two germline ends. The CDR3 runs 15 residues. CDR3 sequence reads: CASSSKWRGSDTQYF. In nucleotides, the CDR3 is TGTGCCAGCAGTTCCAAGTGGCGGGGCTCAGATACGCAGTATTTT.

This chain connects TRBV6-5 to TRBJ2-6; D is uncertain. Germline V lookup: CDR1 MNHEY, CDR2 SVGAGI. Trimming took off 7 bases at V and 0 bases at J, with 10 bases between the two ends. The CDR3 is made up of 15 amino acids. The CDR3 sequence is CASISRSSGANVLTF. For the CDR3, the DNA is TGTGCCAGCATATCCCGGAGCTCTGGGGCCAACGTCCTGACTTTC.

The rearrangement links TRBV5-1 to TRBJ2-7; maybe TRBD1 (6 bases). From germline, CDR1 is SGHRS and CDR2 YFSETQ. The CDR3 sequence is 17 residues long. Trimming removed 4 bases at V and 4 bases at J, with 24 bases between. Written as DNA, the CDR3 is TGCGCCAGCAGCCCCCAACCGGGACAAAAGTTTAGGTACGAGCAGTACTTC. Amino acids: CASSPQPGQKFRYEQYF.

The chain couples TRBV30 to TRBJ1-5, with a tentative D call TRBD1 (5 bases). Deletions cut 0 bases from V and 5 bases from J, with 8 bases between. Germline V gene lookup returns CDR1 GTSNPN and CDR2 SVGIG (reference sequence). This CDR3 is 13 amino acids long. The CDR3 region is CAWSVGGDQPQHF. The CDR3 region has the DNA TGTGCCTGGAGTGTGGGAGGGGATCAGCCCCAGCATTTT.

The rearrangement joins TRBV6-5 to TRBJ1-2, with TRBD1 matching 7 bases. This CDR3 region has 15 residues. The germline V gene has CDR1 MNHEY and CDR2 SVGAGI. Trimming took 4 bases from V and 4 from J; bases not matched to a gene: 9. The CDR3 loop reads CASSSPGQATYGYTF. CDR3 in DNA: TGTGCCAGCAGTTCTCCTGGACAGGCCACCTATGGCTACACCTTC.

The chain combines TRBV4-1 with TRBJ1-6, with a weak D call TRBD1 (5 bases). From germline, CDR1 is MGHRA and CDR2 YSYEKL. The V gene lost 3 bases and the J gene lost 2 bases, with 17 bases spanning the gap. This CDR3 is 18 amino acids long. CDR3 in amino acids: CASSQESGTGTYNSPLHF. Written as DNA, the CDR3 is TGCGCCAGCAGCCAGGAATCAGGGACTGGCACCTATAATTCACCCCTCCACTTT.

The genes are TRBV6-6 and TRBJ1-2; maybe TRBD1 (6 bases). Deletions cut 8 bases from V and 6 bases from J, with 10 bases between. The CDR3 consists of 11 residues. Germline V lookup: CDR1 MNHNY, CDR2 SVGAGI (reference sequence). The chain's CDR3 is CASFRGHGYTF. The DNA of the CDR3 is TGTGCCAGCTTCAGGGGACATGGCTACACCTTC.

The chain couples TRBV5-1 to TRBJ1-2; D call uncertain. Germline lookup yields CDR1 SGHRS and CDR2 YFSETQ. The CDR3 is 12 amino acids. V shed 4 bases and J shed 7 bases, with 11 bases lying between them. The CDR3 sequence is CASSPLTSGYTF. The CDR3 DNA reads TGCGCCAGCAGCCCCCTAACGAGTGGCTACACCTTC.

V usage is TRBV18 and J usage is TRBJ2-2; 8 bases agree with TRBD2. V trimming: 3 bases; J trimming: 4 bases; junction bases outside the gene matches: 4. The CDR3 sequence is 15 residues long. Germline V CDR1 and CDR2: KGHSH, LQKENI. The CDR3 DNA sequence: TGTGCCAGCTCACCGCGGGAGGCCGCCACCGGGGAGCTGTTTTTT. Protein sequence: CASSPREAATGELFF.

In DNA form, the CDR3 reads TGTGCCATCAGCGGCGGGGCCCCTAGCCCGGAGAGTGAAAAACTGTTTTTT. Translating gives CAISGGAPSPESEKLFF. The chain is built from TRBV10-3 and TRBJ1-4; D might be TRBD1 (5 bases). CDR3 length: 17 amino acids. Trimming removed 6 bases from V and 7 bases from J, with 24 bases in between. The germline gives CDR1 ENHRY, CDR2 SYGVKD.

This chain connects TRBV5-1 to TRBJ2-5; 8 bases line up with TRBD2. J lost 2 bases, V lost 4 bases, and 4 bases had no gene match. The CDR3 spans 14 residues. The germline CDR1 and CDR2 sequences are SGHRS and YFSETQ. Here the CDR3 reads CASSPGGLQETQYF. Written as DNA, the CDR3 is TGCGCCAGCAGCCCGGGGGGGTTACAAGAGACCCAGTACTTC.

This clone was detected only once. Here the CDR3 reads CAGKQGGRNTEAFF. The CDR3 DNA is TGCGCCGGCAAACAGGGCGGCCGTAACACTGAAGCTTTCTTT. V and J are TRBV5-1 and TRBJ1-1; possibly TRBD1 for D (6 bases). Trimming removed 10 bases at V and 2 bases at J, with 18 bases between. Germline lookup yields CDR1 SGHRS and CDR2 YFSETQ. This CDR3 has 14 amino acids.

The chain couples TRBV2 to TRBJ2-2, with 11 bases fitting TRBD1. V lost 5 bases to trimming and J lost 3 bases; unmatched junction nucleotides: 5. Germline lookup yields CDR1 SNHLY and CDR2 FYNNEI. This CDR3 has 16 residues. The CDR3 region is CASSWTGGAYTGELFF. Here the CDR3 DNA reads TGTGCCAGCAGTTGGACAGGGGGCGCATACACCGGGGAGCTGTTTTTT.

The gene calls are TRBV7-3 and TRBJ1-1; D gene ambiguous. This CDR3 has 13 residues. The ends were cut back, 5 bases at V and 0 bases at J, with 7 bases in the middle. Germline CDR1 SGHTA, CDR2 FQGTGA. CDR3 amino acids: CASSTYLNTEAFF. The DNA for the CDR3 is TGTGCCAGCAGCACCTACTTGAACACTGAAGCTTTCTTT.

This chain joins TRBV28 and TRBJ2-1; 7 positions agree with TRBD2. This CDR3 is built from 16 residues. The germline CDR1 and CDR2 sequences are MDHEN and SYDVKM. With V trimmed by 4 bases and J by 0 bases, 6 bases remained unmatched. CDR3 region: CASSSPLADSYNEQFF. CDR3 nucleotide sequence: TGTGCCAGCAGTTCCCCCCTAGCGGACTCCTACAATGAGCAGTTCTTC.

The J gene is TRBJ2-3, the V gene TRBV5-8; 10 nucleotides match TRBD2. The length of the CDR3 is 16 residues. Unmatched junction bases numbered 8, after V lost 5 bases and J lost 2 bases. Per germline, CDR1 SGHTS and CDR2 YDEGEE. CDR3 region: CASSYAGTSVTDTQYF. For the CDR3, the DNA is TGTGCCAGCAGTTATGCCGGGACTAGCGTCACAGATACGCAGTATTTT.

The rearrangement links TRBV7-2 to TRBJ1-2; 7 bases match TRBD1. CDR3 length: 14 amino acids. The ends lost 5 bases at V and 4 bases at J; junction bases unmatched: 7. Per the germline V gene, CDR1 is SGHTA and CDR2 is FQGNSA. CDR3 in amino acids: CASSISGGSYGYTF. Here the CDR3 DNA reads TGTGCCAGCAGCATCTCAGGGGGGTCCTATGGCTACACCTTC.

J is TRBJ2-5 and V is TRBV11-3; 14 bases line up with TRBD2. V dropped 5 bases and J dropped 5; count of bases not matched to a gene: 7. The germline V gene encodes CDR1 SGHNT and CDR2 YENEEA. The CDR3 sequence is 16 residues long. The CDR3 coding sequence is TGTGCCAGCAGCAAGGGGACTAGCGGGGGCCGGGAGACCCAGTACTTC. Its translation is CASSKGTSGGRETQYF.

The chain has TRBV10-3 and TRBJ2-7; 12 positions agree with TRBD2. Losses at the gene ends were 11 bases for V and 6 bases for J; bases not matched to a gene: 17. There are 16 residues in the CDR3. Germline-derived CDR1 and CDR2 are ENHRY and SYGVKD. The CDR3 loop reads CAVGGGSTSGSGEQYF. CDR3 coding DNA: TGTGCCGTGGGGGGTGGATCGACTAGCGGGAGTGGCGAGCAGTACTTC.

Only one count was recorded for this clone. The V and J genes are TRBV30 and TRBJ2-1, with 8 positions matching TRBD2. CDR1 and CDR2 (germline): GTSNPN, SVGIG (reference sequence). The CDR3 consists of 13 residues. The ends lost 5 bases at V and 4 bases at J; junction bases unmatched: 4. The CDR3 sequence is CAWASGGYNEQFF. The CDR3 nucleotides are TGTGCCTGGGCCAGCGGGGGATACAATGAGCAGTTCTTC.

The V gene is TRBV18, the J gene TRBJ2-3, with D possibly being TRBD1 (5 bases). The CDR3 is 15 amino acids. In germline, CDR1 is KGHSH, CDR2 LQKENI. Between the trimmed V and J ends, which lost 3 bases and 3 bases, there was a span of 13 bases. The CDR3 here is CASSPDKKGTDTQYF. The CDR3 DNA is TGTGCCAGCTCACCGGACAAAAAGGGTACAGATACGCAGTATTTT. Together with reference TRBV18 and TRBJ2-3, the CDR3 gives the full variable domain: NAGVMQNPRHLVRRRGQEARLRCSPMKGHSHVYWYRQLPEEGLKFMVYLQKENIIDESGMPKERFSAEFPKEGPSILRIQQVVRGDSAAYFCASSPDKKGTDTQYFGPGTRLTVL.

The rearrangement joins TRBV9 to TRBJ2-3; 9 bases fit TRBD1. CDR3 length: 18 amino acids. Unmatched junction bases numbered 13, after V lost 3 bases and J lost 2 bases. The germline V gene encodes CDR1 SGDLS and CDR2 YYNGEE. DNA for the CDR3: TGTGCCAGCAGCGATCCCTTCGTCGGGACAGGGACCACAGATACGCAGTATTTT. Protein product: CASSDPFVGTGTTDTQYF.

The V call is TRBV7-8, the J call TRBJ1-2, with 11 bases fitting TRBD1. The CDR3 contains 18 residues. Germline V lookup: CDR1 SGHVS, CDR2 FQNEAQ. Trimming at V came to 1 base and at J to 4 bases, leaving 11 bases not matched to a gene. DNA for the CDR3: TGTGCCAGCAGCTTAGGTGGAAGTCGTGGACAGGGGGCCTATGGCTACACCTTC. Translation: CASSLGGSRGQGAYGYTF.